Listed here are 5 T cell receptor beta chains from one sample, sequenced in a study of blood T cell repertoires in COVID-19. Sequenced by immunoSEQ multiplex PCR; TCRdb stores in-frame clones only, minus some. This sample carries a few hundred thousand clones, roughly 89% of them seen once, and the ten largest clones take roughly 1%. Sequenced: peripheral blood. The origin of the receptors is a woman aged 40-49 years with COVID-19, enrolled during active disease.

There are a few counts of this clone. The chain carries TRBV2 and TRBJ2-5, with 8 bases aligning to TRBD1. The CDR3 runs 16 residues. CDR1 is SNHLY, CDR2 FYNNEI, per germline. With V trimmed by 7 bases and J by 4 bases, 14 bases remained unmatched. For the CDR3, the DNA is TGTGCCAGCACTACCGGACAGGGTGGGTTGTCAGAGACCCAGTACTTC. Protein sequence: CASTTGQGGLSETQYF.

The V gene is TRBV30, the J gene TRBJ1-6; D gene uncertain. This CDR3 has 13 amino acids. V dropped 5 bases and J dropped 7 bases, with 12 bases sitting between them. Germline V gives CDR1 GTSNPN, CDR2 SVGIG (reference sequence). CDR3 sequence (DNA): TGTGCCTGGGCTCCGGGGTTGAATTCACCCCTCCACTTT. This codes for CAWAPGLNSPLHF.

The chain employs TRBV7-2 and TRBJ2-5, with 15 nucleotides matching TRBD2. Trimming removed 5 bases from V and 3 bases from J; junction bases left unmatched: 4. The CDR3 runs to 16 residues. CDR1 SGHTA and CDR2 FQGNSA come from the germline V gene. In DNA, the CDR3 is TGTGCCAGCAGCCTAGGACTAGCGGGGGGGGAAGAGACCCAGTACTTC. It specifies CASSLGLAGGEETQYF.

This chain links TRBV28 with TRBJ1-2; D perhaps matches TRBD1 (5 bases). V lost 2 bases, J lost 14 bases, and 15 bases lay in between. The CDR3 consists of 12 residues. Germline CDR1 reads MDHEN; CDR2 reads SYDVKM. In nucleotides, the CDR3 is TGTGCCAGCAGTTTAAATCCTCAGGGCTCTACCTTC. As protein: CASSLNPQGSTF.

The CDR3 protein is CASSPGLAGSYEQYF. The CDR3 DNA reads TGCGCCAGCAGCCCTGGACTAGCGGGTTCCTACGAGCAGTACTTC. The chain couples TRBV4-1 to TRBJ2-7; 11 bases are shared with TRBD2. CDR1 is MGHRA and CDR2 is YSYEKL in the germline V gene. Germline trimming cut 4 bases from V and 1 base from J; bases unmatched to any gene: 3. The CDR3 is 15 residues long.